These T cell receptor beta chains were read from a single sample in a study of blood T cell repertoires in COVID-19. TCRdb's copy holds only in-frame clones and misses some; the assay was immunoSEQ multiplex PCR. The profile covers roughly 60,000 clones, with about nine tenths appearing a single time and around 10% taken by the ten largest. The sequenced sample was peripheral blood. These receptors came from a woman older than 75 with active COVID-19. Both conserved end residues are part of each CDR3.

v_call	j_call	cdr3_aa
TRBV6-6	TRBJ1-4	CASGPLDSLPEKLFF
TRBV5-1	TRBJ1-2	CASSSDFYGYTF
TRBV7-9	TRBJ1-4	CASPVRGGDEKLFF
TRBV10-2	TRBJ1-1	CASSESGGGEAFF
TRBV28	TRBJ2-5	CASRGLGREETQYF
TRBV29-1	TRBJ2-5	CSVDYQETQYF
TRBV28	TRBJ2-3	CASSSGLAGGPNTQYF
TRBV19	TRBJ1-5	CASSTGTRSNQPQHF
TRBV28	TRBJ2-7	CASRKRYEQYF
TRBV19	TRBJ2-2	CASFHRGTTGELFF
TRBV6-5	TRBJ1-6	CAVGASYNSPLHF
TRBV5-6	TRBJ2-1	CASSLGLAGGGPTYNEQFF
TRBV2	TRBJ2-1	CASDRDRGYNEQFF
TRBV6-5	TRBJ1-1	CASSYGDSRTEAFF
TRBV2	TRBJ2-7	CASRPRGGRALNEQYF